Below are 24 T cell receptor beta chains sequenced from a single sample in a study of T cells expressing NK-cell markers. TCRdb re-called the 5' RACE reads and catalogs CDR3 proteins one per entry, DNA excluded. The data show about 160,000 distinct CDR3 sequences, and the top ten clones hold around 20%. Material for sequencing was blood T cells: a sorted CD56 or NKG2C T cell subset, CD4+ or CD8+ T cells, or bulk PBMC T cells (not recorded which). The receptors stem from a man aged 18 to 69 in good health.

The V gene is TRBV14, the J gene TRBJ2-3; TCRdb lists TRBD2, though no DNA is available to test this call. The CDR3 length is 15 residues. Germline loops: CDR1 SGHDN, CDR2 FVKESK. CDR3 amino acids: CASSPGTTGTDTQYF. Filled out from reference TRBV14 and TRBJ2-3, the complete variable domain reads EAGVTQFPSHSVIEKGQTVTLRCDPISGHDNLYWYRRVMGKEIKFLLHFVKESKQDESGMPNNRFLAERTGGTYSTLKVQPAELEDSGVYFCASSPGTTGTDTQYFGPGTRLTVL.

The V call is TRBV9, the J call TRBJ1-5. This CDR3 is built from 14 residues. The V gene's germline CDR1 is SGDLS and CDR2 YYNGEE. The CDR3: CASSVGGTGQPQHF. The entire variable domain, with the rest obtained from reference TRBV9 and TRBJ1-5, is as follows: DSGVTQTPKHLITATGQRVTLRCSPRSGDLSVYWYQQSLDQGLQFLIQYYNGEERAKGNILERFSAQQFPDLHSELNLSSLELGDSALYFCASSVGGTGQPQHFGDGTRLSIL.

This chain joins TRBV20-1 and TRBJ2-3; TCRdb indicates TRBD1, and absent DNA this call remains unverified. This CDR3 is 16 amino acids long. Per germline, CDR1 DFQATT and CDR2 SNEGSKA (reference sequence). CDR3 in amino acids: CSAEVIGAGATDTQYF.

CDR3 loop: CASSLGRTSGYEQYF. The chain carries TRBV11-2 and TRBJ2-7; TCRdb reports TRBD2, a call that lacks DNA to check it against. Germline loops: CDR1 SGHAT, CDR2 FQNNGV. The CDR3 is 15 amino acids.

The chain joins TRBV5-8 to TRBJ2-5; TCRdb indicates TRBD1, and absent DNA this call remains unverified. The length of the CDR3 is 14 residues. Germline V gene lookup returns CDR1 SGHTS and CDR2 YDEGEE. This chain's CDR3 is CASRKEGAGETQYF.

The CDR3 sequence: CASSSGYGYTF. This chain connects TRBV12-3 or TRBV12-4 to TRBJ1-2. The CDR3 length is 11 residues.

The V and J genes are TRBV7-9 and TRBJ2-5; absent DNA, TCRdb's TRBD2 call cannot be checked. The CDR3 spans 15 residues. CDR1 SEHNR and CDR2 FQNEAQ come from the germline V gene (reference sequence). The CDR3 protein is CASSTRLADQETQYF. The whole variable domain, remainder taken from reference TRBV7-9 and TRBJ2-5, is DTGVSQNPRHKITKRGQNVTFRCDPISEHNRLYWYRQTLGQGPEFLTYFQNEAQLEKSRLLSDRFSAERPKGSFSTLEIQRTEQGDSAMYLCASSTRLADQETQYFGPGTRLLVL.

The rearrangement uses TRBV29-1 and TRBJ1-1. The CDR3 sequence is 12 residues long. Germline V CDR1 and CDR2: SQVTM, ANQGSEA. CDR3: CSGRGLGTEAFF.

The V call is TRBV7-6, the J call TRBJ2-7. Germline CDR1 reads SGHVS; CDR2 reads FNYEAQ. The CDR3 sequence is 14 residues long. The CDR3: CASSLDSLTYEQYF.

The chain couples TRBV2 to TRBJ2-1; the TCRdb call, TRBD1, lacks DNA for checking. This CDR3 spans 16 amino acids. Looked up from germline, CDR1 is SNHLY and CDR2 is FYNNEI. The CDR3 sequence is CASSQRGQGTGNEQFF.

The chain employs TRBV6-5 and TRBJ2-2; no DNA is available, so the TRBD2 call from TCRdb remains unchecked. The CDR3 is 18 residues long. Per the germline V gene, CDR1 is MNHEY and CDR2 is SVGAGI. CDR3 sequence: CASSYSGGASNRPGELFF.

J is TRBJ2-2 and V is TRBV6-1; the D call of TRBD1 rests on TCRdb alone, since no DNA is present to check it. CDR1 is MNHNS and CDR2 is SASEGT in the germline V gene. This CDR3 is 16 amino acids long. This CDR3 is CASRALPGENTGELFF.

V and J are TRBV27 and TRBJ2-7; no DNA is available, so the TRBD2 call from TCRdb remains unchecked. This CDR3 spans 13 amino acids. Looked up from germline, CDR1 is MNHEY and CDR2 is SMNVEV (reference sequence). The CDR3 sequence is CASSLSGGYEQYF.

The V and J genes are TRBV7-9 and TRBJ2-7; TCRdb gives TRBD2 as the D gene, but with no DNA this cannot be confirmed. The CDR3 loop spans 17 amino acids. Germline-derived CDR1 and CDR2 are SEHNR and FQNEAQ (reference sequence). The CDR3 loop is CASSSLRGSGPSYEQYF.

V usage is TRBV9 and J usage is TRBJ2-1; TCRdb's D call, TRBD1, is unchecked because there is no DNA. The CDR3 loop spans 15 amino acids. Per germline, CDR1 SGDLS and CDR2 YYNGEE. This CDR3 reads CASSVLDRVNDEQFF.

This chain joins TRBV19 and TRBJ2-7; TCRdb's D gene call, TRBD2, goes unchecked for lack of DNA. Per the germline V gene, CDR1 is LNHDA and CDR2 is SQIVND (reference sequence). This CDR3 region has 16 residues. CDR3: CASGLAGGLSSGEQYF.

The V call is TRBV12-3 or TRBV12-4, the J call TRBJ2-7; TCRdb reports TRBD1, a call that lacks DNA to check it against. This CDR3 is built from 14 residues. The CDR3 loop reads CASSGQGASEEQYF.

V is TRBV7-3 and J is TRBJ2-7. The CDR3 spans 13 residues. Looked up from germline, CDR1 is SGHTA and CDR2 is FQGTGA. The CDR3 protein is CASSFNVGHEQYF. Full variable domain (missing parts from reference TRBV7-3 and TRBJ2-7): GAGVSQTPSNKVTEKGKYVELRCDPISGHTALYWYRQSLGQGPEFLIYFQGTGAADDSGLPNDRFFAVRPEGSVSTLKIQRTERGDSAVYLCASSFNVGHEQYFGPGTRLTVT.

V and J are TRBV15 and TRBJ2-3. The CDR3 is 15 residues long. CDR1 is LNHNV and CDR2 is YYDKDF in the germline V gene (reference sequence). This chain's CDR3 is CATSRDDDSTDTQYF.

The chain is built from TRBV4-2 and TRBJ1-5. CDR1 is LGHNA and CDR2 is YNFKEQ in the germline V gene. The CDR3 loop spans 15 amino acids. CDR3: CASSQDLSINQPQHF.

The chain links TRBV9 to TRBJ1-2; the TCRdb D gene call, TRBD1, has no DNA to confirm it. In germline, CDR1 is SGDLS, CDR2 YYNGEE. This CDR3 has 14 residues. CDR3 protein: CASSIEGDGYGYTF.

This sequence joins TRBV9 and TRBJ2-1; TCRdb indicates TRBD2, and absent DNA this call remains unverified. The length of the CDR3 is 19 residues. Germline lookup yields CDR1 SGDLS and CDR2 YYNGEE. CDR3: CASSVTPDRLAGNRWEQFF.

CDR3 in amino acids: CAWAPTGYEQYF. This chain connects TRBV30 to TRBJ2-7; checking the TCRdb D call of TRBD1 is not possible without DNA. The CDR3 extends over 12 amino acids. Germline CDR1 is GTSNPN and CDR2 is SVGIG (reference sequence).

The chain combines TRBV19 with TRBJ2-7; as DNA is missing, the TRBD2 call by TCRdb cannot be tested. The CDR3 sequence is 15 residues long. In germline, CDR1 is LNHDA, CDR2 SQIVND (reference sequence). The CDR3 protein is CASSTPGLASYEQYF.